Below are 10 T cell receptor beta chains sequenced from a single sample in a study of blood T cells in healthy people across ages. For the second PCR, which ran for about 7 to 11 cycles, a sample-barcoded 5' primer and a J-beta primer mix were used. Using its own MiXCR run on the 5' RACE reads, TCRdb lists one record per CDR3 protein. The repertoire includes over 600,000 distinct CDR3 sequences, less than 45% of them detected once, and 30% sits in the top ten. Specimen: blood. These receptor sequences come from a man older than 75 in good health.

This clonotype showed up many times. CDR3 nucleotides: TGCAGTGCTAGAGATACAGGGGGAAGGGAGACCCAGTACTTC. This translates into CSARDTGGRETQYF. The V call is TRBV20-1, the J call TRBJ2-5, with TRBD1 matching 8 bases. The CDR3 has 14 residues. The trim removed 0 bases at V and 5 bases at J, leaving 5 bases unmatched. Looked up from germline, CDR1 is DFQATT and CDR2 is SNEGSKA (reference sequence).

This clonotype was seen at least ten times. The CDR3 DNA reads TGTGCCAGCAGTCGGGGACTAGCCAATGAGCAGTTCTTC. This sequence encodes CASSRGLANEQFF. The chain carries TRBV11-2 and TRBJ2-1, with TRBD2 matching 9 bases. Germline V gene lookup returns CDR1 SGHAT and CDR2 FQNNGV. The CDR3 covers 13 residues. Losses at the gene ends were 6 bases for V and 6 bases for J; bases not matched to a gene: 3.

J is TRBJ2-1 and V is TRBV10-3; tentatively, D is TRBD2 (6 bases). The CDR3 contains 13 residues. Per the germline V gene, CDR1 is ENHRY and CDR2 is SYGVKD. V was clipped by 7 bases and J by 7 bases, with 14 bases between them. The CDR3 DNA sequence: TGTGCCATCAAGGGAGAGGGAGGAAATGAGCAGTTCTTC. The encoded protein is CAIKGEGGNEQFF.

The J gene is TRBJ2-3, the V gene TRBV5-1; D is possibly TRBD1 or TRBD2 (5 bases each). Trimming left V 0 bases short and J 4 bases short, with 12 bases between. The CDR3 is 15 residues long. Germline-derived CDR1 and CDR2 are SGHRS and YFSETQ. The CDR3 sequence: CASSLVDGGSDTQYF. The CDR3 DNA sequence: TGCGCCAGCAGCTTGGTTGATGGGGGTTCAGATACGCAGTATTTT.

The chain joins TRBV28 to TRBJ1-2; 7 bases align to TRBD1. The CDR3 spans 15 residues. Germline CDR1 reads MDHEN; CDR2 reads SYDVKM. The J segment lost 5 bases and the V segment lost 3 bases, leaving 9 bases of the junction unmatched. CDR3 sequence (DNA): TGTGCCAGCAGTTTGACATCCACAGGGGCTTATGGCTACACCTTC. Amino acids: CASSLTSTGAYGYTF.

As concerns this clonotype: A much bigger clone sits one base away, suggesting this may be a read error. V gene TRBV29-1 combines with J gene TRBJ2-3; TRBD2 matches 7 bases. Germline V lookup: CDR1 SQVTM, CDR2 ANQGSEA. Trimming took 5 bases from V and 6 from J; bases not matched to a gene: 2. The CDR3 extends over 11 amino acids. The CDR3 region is CSVWTSDTQYF. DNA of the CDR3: TGCAGCGTTTGGACTAGTGATACGCAGTATTTT.

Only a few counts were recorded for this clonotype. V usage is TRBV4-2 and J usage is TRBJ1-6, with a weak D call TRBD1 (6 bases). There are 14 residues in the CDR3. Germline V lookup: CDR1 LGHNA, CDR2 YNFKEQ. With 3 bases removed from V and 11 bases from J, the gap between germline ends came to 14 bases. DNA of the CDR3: TGTGCCAGCAGCCAGCCCGGACAGTTACCACCCCTCCACTTT. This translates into CASSQPGQLPPLHF.

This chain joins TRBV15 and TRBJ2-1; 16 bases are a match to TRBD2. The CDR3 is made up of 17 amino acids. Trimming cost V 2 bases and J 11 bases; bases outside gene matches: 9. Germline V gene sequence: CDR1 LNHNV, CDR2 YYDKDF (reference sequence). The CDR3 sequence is CATSRLTGTSGGAKQFF. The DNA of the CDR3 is TGTGCCACCAGCAGATTAACCGGGACTAGCGGGGGGGCTAAGCAGTTCTTC.

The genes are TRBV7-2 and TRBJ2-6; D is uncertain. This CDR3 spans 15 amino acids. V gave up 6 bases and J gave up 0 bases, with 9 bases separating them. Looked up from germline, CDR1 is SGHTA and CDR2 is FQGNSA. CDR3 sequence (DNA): TGTGCCAGCAGGCCCGGCGGCTCTGGGGCCAACGTCCTGACTTTC. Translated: CASRPGGSGANVLTF.

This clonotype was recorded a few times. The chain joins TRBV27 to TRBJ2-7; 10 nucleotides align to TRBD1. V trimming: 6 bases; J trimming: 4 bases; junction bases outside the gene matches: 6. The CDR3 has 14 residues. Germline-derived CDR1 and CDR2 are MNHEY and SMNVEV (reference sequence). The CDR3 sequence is CASRIDRGQYEQYF. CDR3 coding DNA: TGTGCCAGCAGAATAGACAGGGGGCAATACGAGCAGTACTTC.